The clone carrying this T cell receptor beta chain was counted a single time. Its target is not known. This entry belongs to a study of post-analysis software for immune sequencing data. As for the study in general: The study covered relapsing-remitting, secondary progressive and progressive-relapsing courses of multiple sclerosis. Regarding the study as a whole: A few TRBV segments occurring more often in patients than controls included TRBV5-6, TRBV5-1 and TRBV20-1. Multiple sclerosis was associated with a significant reduction in normalized Chao1 diversity relative to controls. Samples prepared in the same batch strongly co-clustered by F measure.

The junction had 9 bases not matched to a gene; V was cut back by 8 bases and J by 1 base. In germline, CDR1 is KGHSH, CDR2 LQKENI. The CDR3 totals 15 residues. Included in the TCR beta cDNA libraries were unique molecular identifiers. When about 0.9 to 11 million T cells were used, they gave some 520,000 cDNA molecules. Each CDR3 protein is one row after TCRdb ran MiXCR on the PCR reads. The sample contains roughly 540,000 distinct CDR3 sequences, around 34% of which appear only once. The source of this sequence is a girl aged 2-17 years with multiple sclerosis. Sequencing input: blood. The chain employs TRBV18 and TRBJ2-5; 8 nucleotides agree with TRBD1. The CDR3 protein is CASSRDRKIQETQYF. The CDR3 region has the DNA TGTGCCAGCAGCCGGGACAGGAAAATCCAAGAGACCCAGTACTTC.